The clone carrying this T cell receptor beta chain was found once. This sample was included in a study of blood T cell repertoires in COVID-19. Across the whole study: The United States, Italy and Spain provided the acute and convalescent COVID-19 samples.

Germline lookup yields CDR1 LNHDA and CDR2 SQIVND (reference sequence). Unmatched junction bases numbered 5, after V lost 5 bases and J lost 6 bases. There are 14 residues in the CDR3. Participants were placed into cohorts based on the clinical history they reported. Per the original methods: Amplification of reference gene primers provided the estimated nucleated cell counts. Produced via immunoSEQ multiplex PCR; TCRdb's table is partial and in-frame only. V and J calls plus clone size are reproduced from that table; the DNA served to infer D and trimming. There are about 230,000 clones in the sample; around nine tenths occur only once, and around 4.2% lies in the top ten.

The sequencing sample was made of PBMCs or T cells enriched from blood (not recorded which). The TCR originated in a woman in her twenties or thirties with acute COVID-19. The V call is TRBV19, the J call TRBJ1-5, with TRBD1 identical over 9 bases. Here the CDR3 reads CASSEQGAGQPQHF. The DNA of the CDR3 is TGTGCCAGTAGTGAACAGGGGGCCGGTCAGCCCCAGCATTTT.